This entry concerns a single T cell receptor beta chain. What it binds is not known. The data originate from a study of T cell responses to AZD1222 COVID-19 vaccine. Study-level results: Clonal diversity may have been underestimated in mostly white British donors. Nearly half of spike-specific TCRs reportedly target variant regions that are unmutated in the B.1.351 and B.1.1.7 variants.

Germline V gene sequence: CDR1 SGHRS, CDR2 YFSETQ. Trimming took 0 bases from V and 5 from J, leaving 15 bases between them. There are 16 residues in the CDR3. The repertoire was sequenced with immunoSEQ multiplex PCR; TCRdb's copy has only in-frame clones and lacks some. The sample holds 13,000 or so clones, under 90% seen once. This receptor was obtained from an adult who received the AZD1222 COVID-19 vaccine. The chain uses TRBV5-1 and TRBJ2-1, with D possibly matching TRBD1 (5 bases). Sequencing used peripheral blood, obtained 28 days after the second AZD1222 dose. The CDR3, as DNA: TGCGCCAGCAGCTTGGGCCCCGGGCAGGGTGACAATGAGCAGTTCTTC. Translated: CASSLGPGQGDNEQFF.